Following are 26 T cell receptor beta chains from one sample sequenced in a study of CXCR3-negative and CXCR3-positive naive CD8 T cells. Study-level results: CXCR3-positive naive cells carried more hydrophobic TRB CDR3s than CXCR3-negative naive cells did.

Antigen specificity for these receptors is unknown. Each TRB cDNA library was prepared by 5' RACE (with UMI labels). From its re-call of the 5' RACE reads, TCRdb lists each CDR3 protein once, without DNA. The sample table sets out around 130,000 distinct CDR3 sequences. Sequencing was done on a sample of naive CXCR3+ CD8+ T cells from blood. The sample's subset: CD45RO-CCR7+CD27+CD95- naive CD8+ T cells expressing CXCR3 (TNR3+). All receptors derive from a human donor in good health. Some clones in this sample may be carry-over from other donors' samples.

This chain uses TRBV19 with TRBJ2-1; TCRdb gives TRBD1 as the D gene, but with no DNA this cannot be confirmed. Germline V lookup: CDR1 LNHDA, CDR2 SQIVND (reference sequence). The CDR3 totals 16 residues. The CDR3 protein is CASSMGTGSYYNEQLF.

The chain is built from TRBV28 and TRBJ2-5; as DNA is missing, the TRBD1 call by TCRdb cannot be tested. Germline CDR1 reads MDHEN; CDR2 reads SYDVKM. This CDR3 region has 13 residues. The CDR3 loop is CASSFQGQETQYF.

V usage is TRBV29-1 and J usage is TRBJ2-7; TCRdb designates TRBD1, a call that cannot be tested without DNA. CDR3 length: 12 amino acids. Germline CDR1 is SQVTM and CDR2 is ANQGSEA. The CDR3 is CSVLRTGNEQYF.

This rearrangement joins TRBV13 to TRBJ2-1; TCRdb names TRBD1, which stays unverified in the absence of DNA. There are 17 residues in the CDR3. Germline V CDR1 and CDR2: PRHDT, FYEKMQ (reference sequence). CDR3 loop: CASSSTSEARSYNEQFF.

V is TRBV28 and J is TRBJ2-7; the TRBD2 assignment by TCRdb is unverifiable without DNA. CDR1 MDHEN and CDR2 SYDVKM come from the germline V gene. This CDR3 has 16 residues. The CDR3 reads CASSNLGLAGPYEQYF. Filled out from reference TRBV28 and TRBJ2-7, the complete variable domain reads DVKVTQSSRYLVKRTGEKVFLECVQDMDHENMFWYRQDPGLGLRLIYFSYDVKMKEKGDIPEGYSVSREKKERFSLILESASTNQTSMYLCASSNLGLAGPYEQYFGPGTRLTVT.

The chain recombines TRBV6-6 with TRBJ2-2; TCRdb picks TRBD2, but there is no DNA to check that call. The germline V gene has CDR1 MNHNY and CDR2 SVGAGI (reference sequence). The CDR3 length is 16 residues. The CDR3 spells CATGLAGGQNTGELFF.

The chain combines TRBV11-3 with TRBJ2-1. There are 13 residues in the CDR3. Looked up from germline, CDR1 is SGHNT and CDR2 is YENEEA. CDR3: CASSPRSDNEQFF.

J is TRBJ1-3 and V is TRBV20-1. The CDR3 consists of 16 residues. Germline CDR1 is DFQATT and CDR2 is SNEGSKA (reference sequence). CDR3 region: CSARVARPNSGNTIYF.

This chain uses TRBV2 with TRBJ1-1. Germline assignment: CDR1 SNHLY and CDR2 FYNNEI. There are 14 residues in the CDR3. The CDR3 region is CASSETVEWTQAFF.

V gene TRBV7-9 combines with J gene TRBJ1-2; as DNA is missing, the TRBD1 call by TCRdb cannot be tested. The CDR3 extends over 17 amino acids. CDR1 and CDR2 from the germline V gene are SEHNR and FQNEAQ (reference sequence). CDR3 in amino acids: CASSSPATRDPSYGYTF. The full variable domain, with the rest looked up from reference TRBV7-9 and TRBJ1-2, is DTGVSQNPRHKITKRGQNVTFRCDPISEHNRLYWYRQTLGQGPEFLTYFQNEAQLEKSRLLSDRFSAERPKGSFSTLEIQRTEQGDSAMYLCASSSPATRDPSYGYTFGSGTRLTVV.

The chain links TRBV27 to TRBJ2-7; TCRdb's D call of TRBD1 is untestable without DNA. CDR3 size: 13 residues. The germline V gene encodes CDR1 MNHEY and CDR2 SMNVEV (reference sequence). Here the CDR3 reads CASSLSGGYEQYF.

This chain uses TRBV29-1 with TRBJ2-7; there is no DNA to check the TCRdb D call of TRBD1. The CDR3 loop spans 15 amino acids. Germline-derived CDR1 and CDR2 are SQVTM and ANQGSEA. The CDR3 loop is CSVEYRGQGSYEQYF.

The rearrangement uses TRBV5-5 and TRBJ1-1; checking the TCRdb D call of TRBD1 is not possible without DNA. The CDR3 contains 14 residues. Germline V gene data show CDR1 as SGHKS and CDR2 as YYEKEE (reference sequence). The CDR3 here is CASSWGQGASEAFF.

The CDR3 region is CASSLSTASYEQYF. V gene TRBV5-1 combines with J gene TRBJ2-7. Looked up from germline, CDR1 is SGHRS and CDR2 is YFSETQ. This CDR3 contains 14 residues. The whole variable domain, remainder taken from reference TRBV5-1 and TRBJ2-7, is KAGVTQTPRYLIKTRGQQVTLSCSPISGHRSVSWYQQTPGQGLQFLFEYFSETQRNKGNFPGRFSGRQFSNSRSEMNVSTLELGDSALYLCASSLSTASYEQYFGPGTRLTVT.

The J gene is TRBJ2-7, the V gene TRBV7-9; the TRBD2 assignment by TCRdb is unverifiable without DNA. Germline CDR1 and CDR2: SEHNR and FQNEAQ (reference sequence). The CDR3 extends over 16 amino acids. The CDR3 region is CASSLAGGLGPPEQYF.

The rearrangement uses TRBV7-2 and TRBJ2-7; TCRdb returns TRBD1, unconfirmable since there is no DNA. There are 18 residues in the CDR3. CDR1 and CDR2 (germline): SGHTA, FQGNSA. The CDR3 here is CASSLEGGRDRAIYEQYF.

The chain employs TRBV7-9 and TRBJ1-1; there is no DNA to check the TCRdb D call of TRBD1. Germline-derived CDR1 and CDR2 are SEHNR and FQNEAQ (reference sequence). This CDR3 contains 14 residues. CDR3 residues: CASSPPGGATEAFF.

V usage is TRBV4-2 and J usage is TRBJ2-2; TCRdb selects TRBD2, and the lack of DNA leaves this call unchecked. From germline, CDR1 is LGHNA and CDR2 YNFKEQ. CDR3 length: 16 residues. CDR3 residues: CASSQDWTSPTGELFF.

This CDR3 reads CASSSGGRQGAYEQYF. J is TRBJ2-7 and V is TRBV5-1; the TCRdb call, TRBD1, lacks DNA for checking. The CDR3 totals 16 residues. Germline CDR1 SGHRS, CDR2 YFSETQ.

The chain is built from TRBV12-5 and TRBJ2-4; TCRdb indicates TRBD2, and absent DNA this call remains unverified. Germline loops: CDR1 LGHNT, CDR2 FRNRAP. This CDR3 is 17 amino acids long. The CDR3 region is CASGLVAEPSAKNIQYF.

The chain uses TRBV2 and TRBJ2-7; TCRdb calls TRBD1, which cannot be checked without DNA. CDR3 length: 16 residues. Germline values: CDR1 SNHLY, CDR2 FYNNEI. CDR3 residues: CASSSRRIAGAYEQYF.

The chain couples TRBV15 to TRBJ2-3; the D call from TCRdb, TRBD2, cannot be confirmed without DNA. This CDR3 region has 13 residues. Germline-derived CDR1 and CDR2 are LNHNV and YYDKDF (reference sequence). CDR3 sequence reads: CATSQRGADTQYF.

Here the CDR3 reads CASGLRGTGSNEKLFF. V is TRBV12-5 and J is TRBJ1-4; TCRdb reports TRBD1, a call that lacks DNA to check it against. The CDR3 sequence is 16 residues long. Germline lookup yields CDR1 LGHNT and CDR2 FRNRAP.

The rearrangement uses TRBV28 and TRBJ1-2; TCRdb gives TRBD1 as the D gene, but with no DNA this cannot be confirmed. There are 14 residues in the CDR3. Germline V gene lookup returns CDR1 MDHEN and CDR2 SYDVKM. The CDR3 region is CASSLEVPVGGYTF.

The V gene is TRBV12-3 or TRBV12-4, the J gene TRBJ1-1; TCRdb returns TRBD1, unconfirmable since there is no DNA. This CDR3 has 14 amino acids. The CDR3: CATLPGTGGTEAFF.

The V gene is TRBV27, the J gene TRBJ2-1. Germline CDR1 and CDR2: MNHEY and SMNVEV (reference sequence). This CDR3 region has 14 residues. The CDR3 spells CATQALAAYNEQFF.